The present T cell receptor beta chain was sequenced within a study of Graves' ophthalmopathy and Graves' hyperthyroidism. Study findings and constraints: Ophthalmopathy versus stable hyperthyroidism: 13-signature model gave 87.88% sensitivity, 81.08% specificity.

Germline CDR1 and CDR2: SEHNR and FQNEAQ (reference sequence). The CDR3 spans 16 residues. Trimming took off 1 base at V and 0 bases at J, with 13 bases between the two ends. On this clonotype itself: Its antigen is currently unknown.

RNA transcripts were the template, and TCR beta CDR3 regions were amplified from them. HTBI-primed RT-PCR formed the first round, and a multiplex PCR formed the second. A single record per CDR3 protein comes from TCRdb applying MiXCR to the multiplex PCR reads. The table has about 1.1 million distinct CDR3 sequences, about two fifths seen once. Sequencing was performed on peripheral blood or thyroid tissue (not recorded which). The gene calls are TRBV7-9 and TRBJ2-7; D gene ambiguous. The sequence was collected from an adult man with Graves' hyperthyroidism. The CDR3 sequence is CASSLGPALSSYEQYF. DNA for the CDR3: TGTGCCAGCAGCTTAGGGCCAGCGCTAAGCTCCTACGAGCAGTACTTC.